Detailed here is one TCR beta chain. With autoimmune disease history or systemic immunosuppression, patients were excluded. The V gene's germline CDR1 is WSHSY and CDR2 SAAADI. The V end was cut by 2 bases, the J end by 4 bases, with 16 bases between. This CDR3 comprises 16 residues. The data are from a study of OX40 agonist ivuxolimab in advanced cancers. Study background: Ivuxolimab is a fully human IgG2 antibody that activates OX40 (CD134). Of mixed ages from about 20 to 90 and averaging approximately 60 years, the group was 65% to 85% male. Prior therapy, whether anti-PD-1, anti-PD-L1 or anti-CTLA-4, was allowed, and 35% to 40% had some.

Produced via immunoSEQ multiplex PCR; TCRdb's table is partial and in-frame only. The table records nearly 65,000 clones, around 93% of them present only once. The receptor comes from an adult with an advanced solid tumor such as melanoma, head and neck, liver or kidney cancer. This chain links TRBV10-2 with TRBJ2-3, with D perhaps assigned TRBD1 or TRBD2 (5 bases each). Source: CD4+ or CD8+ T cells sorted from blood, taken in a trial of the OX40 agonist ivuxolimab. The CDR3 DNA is TGCGCCAGCAGTGAGCCCATCTGGGTGGGGGCAGATACGCAGTATTTT. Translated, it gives CASSEPIWVGADTQYF.